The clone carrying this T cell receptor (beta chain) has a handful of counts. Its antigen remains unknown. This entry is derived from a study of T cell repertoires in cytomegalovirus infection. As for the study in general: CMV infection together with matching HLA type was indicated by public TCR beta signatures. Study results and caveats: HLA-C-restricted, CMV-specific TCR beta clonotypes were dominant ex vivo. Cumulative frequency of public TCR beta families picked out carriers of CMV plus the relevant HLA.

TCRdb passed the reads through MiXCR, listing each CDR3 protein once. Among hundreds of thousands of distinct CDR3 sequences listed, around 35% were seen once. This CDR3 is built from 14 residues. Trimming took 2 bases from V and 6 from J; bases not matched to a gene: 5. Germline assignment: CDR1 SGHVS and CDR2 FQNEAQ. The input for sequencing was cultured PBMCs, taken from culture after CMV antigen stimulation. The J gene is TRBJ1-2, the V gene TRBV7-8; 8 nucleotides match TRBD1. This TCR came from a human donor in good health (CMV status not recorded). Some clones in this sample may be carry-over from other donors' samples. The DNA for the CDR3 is TGTGCCAGCAGCTTATCAGGACAGGGACATGGCTACACCTTC. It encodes CASSLSGQGHGYTF.